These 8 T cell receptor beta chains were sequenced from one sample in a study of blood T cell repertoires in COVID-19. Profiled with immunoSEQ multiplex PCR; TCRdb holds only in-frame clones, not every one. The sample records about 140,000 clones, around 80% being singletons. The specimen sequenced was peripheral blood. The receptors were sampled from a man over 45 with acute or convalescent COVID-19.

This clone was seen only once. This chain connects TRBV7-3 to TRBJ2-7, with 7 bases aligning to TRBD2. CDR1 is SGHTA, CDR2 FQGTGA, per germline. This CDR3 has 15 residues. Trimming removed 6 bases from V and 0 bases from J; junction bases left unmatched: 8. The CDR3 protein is CASSLMGGDSYEQYF. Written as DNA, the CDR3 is TGTGCCAGCAGTCTAATGGGAGGGGACTCCTACGAGCAGTACTTC.

The DNA of the CDR3 is TGTGCCAGCAGCGCGACAGGGGACTCCGGGGAGCTGTTTTTT. Translated, it gives CASSATGDSGELFF. The gene calls are TRBV3-1 (or the pseudogene TRBV3-2) and TRBJ2-2; 8 positions match TRBD1. Germline lookup yields CDR1 LGHDT and CDR2 YNNKEL (reference sequence). J gave up 6 bases and V 5 bases, and 5 bases lay outside the gene matches. This CDR3 contains 14 residues.

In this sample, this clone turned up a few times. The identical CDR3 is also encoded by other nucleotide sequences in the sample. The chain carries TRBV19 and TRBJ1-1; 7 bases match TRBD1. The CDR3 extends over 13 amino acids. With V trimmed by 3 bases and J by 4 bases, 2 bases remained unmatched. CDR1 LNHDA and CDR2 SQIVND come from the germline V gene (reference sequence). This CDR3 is CASSIEGATEAFF. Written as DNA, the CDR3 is TGTGCCAGTAGTATTGAGGGGGCCACTGAAGCTTTCTTT.

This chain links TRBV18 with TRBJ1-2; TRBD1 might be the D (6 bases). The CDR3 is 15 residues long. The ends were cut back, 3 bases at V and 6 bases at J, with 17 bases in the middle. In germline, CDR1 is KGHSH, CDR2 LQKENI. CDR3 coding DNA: TGTGCCAGCTCACCGTCACTGGACAGTATCAATGGCTACACCTTC. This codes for CASSPSLDSINGYTF.

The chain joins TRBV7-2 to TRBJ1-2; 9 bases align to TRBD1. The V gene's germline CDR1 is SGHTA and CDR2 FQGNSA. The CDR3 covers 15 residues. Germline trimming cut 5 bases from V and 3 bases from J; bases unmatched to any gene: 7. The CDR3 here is CASSTRTGVDYGYTF. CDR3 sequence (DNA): TGTGCCAGCAGCACCCGGACAGGGGTAGACTATGGCTACACCTTC.

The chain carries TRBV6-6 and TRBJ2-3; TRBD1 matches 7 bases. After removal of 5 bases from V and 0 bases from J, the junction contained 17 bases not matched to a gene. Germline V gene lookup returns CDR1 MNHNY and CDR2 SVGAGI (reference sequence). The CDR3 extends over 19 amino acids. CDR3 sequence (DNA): TGTGCCAGCAGTCTCCCGGACAGGCGGACGTACTTTAGCACAGATACGCAGTATTTT. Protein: CASSLPDRRTYFSTDTQYF.

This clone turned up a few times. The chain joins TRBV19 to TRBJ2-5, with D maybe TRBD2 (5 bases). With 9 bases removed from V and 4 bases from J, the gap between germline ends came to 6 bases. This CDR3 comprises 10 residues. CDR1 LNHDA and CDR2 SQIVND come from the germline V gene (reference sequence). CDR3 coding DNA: TGTGCCAGAGGAGGAGAGACCCAGTACTTC. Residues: CARGGETQYF.

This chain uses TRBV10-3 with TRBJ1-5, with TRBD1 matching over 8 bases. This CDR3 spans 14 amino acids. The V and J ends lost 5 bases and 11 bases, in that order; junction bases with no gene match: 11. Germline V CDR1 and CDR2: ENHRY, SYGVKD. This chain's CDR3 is CAISPGQDRQAQHF. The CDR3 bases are TGTGCCATCAGTCCGGGACAGGACCGACAGGCCCAGCATTTT.